The 25 T cell receptor beta chains below all came from one sample that was sequenced in a study of T cell repertoires in cytomegalovirus infection (dated by TCRdb to about 2019). The antigens for these receptors are not known. The sample's treatment or condition label is to be understood as: in vitro stimulation with specific CMV peptide epitopes to enrich CMV-specific T cells. This sample was sequenced with an Illumina HiSeq 1500. TCRdb redid the processing of the public reads, applying fastp at Q25 and MiXCR, and retained in-frame beta chains. Records with the same CDR3 protein are collapsed into one entry carrying the most frequent genes and DNA. The sample contains about 830,000 distinct CDR3 sequences, 32% of them found a single time. Around 12% of the sample belongs to the ten largest clones. This material consisted of cultured CD8+ T cells from PBMCs, taken from culture after CMV antigen stimulation. The receptors shown here come from a human donor in good health (CMV status not recorded). Some clones in this sample may be carry-over from other donors' samples.

The chain employs TRBV15 and TRBJ1-4; no reliable D call. Germline lookup yields CDR1 LNHNV and CDR2 YYDKDF (reference sequence). The V and J ends lost 1 base and 4 bases respectively, with 10 bases between them. The CDR3 runs to 15 residues. CDR3 bases: TGTGCCACCAGCAGAGCCTCGGTTATTAATGAAAAACTGTTTTTT. Its translation: CATSRASVINEKLFF.

CDR3 sequence reads: CASSRSDWIETQYF. The CDR3 DNA is TGTGCCAGCAGTAGATCCGACTGGATAGAGACCCAGTACTTC. The chain has TRBV11-3 and TRBJ2-5; D ambiguous. The V and J ends lost 6 bases and 4 bases respectively, with 15 bases between them. CDR3 length: 14 amino acids. Germline loops: CDR1 SGHNT, CDR2 YENEEA. The whole variable domain, filled in from reference TRBV11-3 and TRBJ2-5, reads EAGVVQSPRYKIIEKKQPVAFWCNPISGHNTLYWYLQNLGQGPELLIRYENEEAVDDSQLPKDRFSAERLKGVDSTLKIQPAELGDSAVYLCASSRSDWIETQYFGPGTRLLVL.

This chain links TRBV5-1 with TRBJ1-2; D gene unclear. The CDR3 length is 13 residues. The germline V and J ends were trimmed by 5 bases and 5 bases, with 13 bases remaining between them. CDR1 SGHRS and CDR2 YFSETQ come from the germline V gene. The CDR3: CASRPTVAYGYTF. For the CDR3, the DNA is TGCGCCAGCAGGCCCACGGTTGCTTATGGCTACACCTTC.

Ten or more counts support this clonotype. The V call is TRBV6-1, the J call TRBJ1-1, with 7 bases identical to TRBD1. Per germline, CDR1 MNHNS and CDR2 SASEGT. The CDR3 runs 16 residues. With V trimmed by 2 bases and J by 0 bases, 6 bases remained unmatched. Here the CDR3 reads CASSERWDSVNTEAFF. The CDR3 nucleotides are TGTGCCAGCAGTGAAAGGTGGGACAGTGTGAACACTGAAGCTTTCTTT.

This clonotype was seen many times. The CDR3 DNA is TGTGCCAGCAGTTCGCCGTGGACAGGGTTTTTGGAGACCCAGTACTTC. The encoded protein is CASSSPWTGFLETQYF. The rearrangement links TRBV28 to TRBJ2-5; 8 bases are a match to TRBD1. The CDR3 is 16 amino acids. Germline loops: CDR1 MDHEN, CDR2 SYDVKM. The V and J ends lost 4 bases and 5 bases, in that order; junction bases with no gene match: 12. Together with reference TRBV28 and TRBJ2-5, the CDR3 gives the full variable domain: DVKVTQSSRYLVKRTGEKVFLECVQDMDHENMFWYRQDPGLGLRLIYFSYDVKMKEKGDIPEGYSVSREKKERFSLILESASTNQTSMYLCASSSPWTGFLETQYFGPGTRLLVL.

The rearrangement links TRBV5-1 to TRBJ2-1; 9 nucleotides agree with TRBD2. This CDR3 spans 15 amino acids. J gave up 10 bases and V 0 bases, and 8 bases lay outside the gene matches. Germline CDR1 is SGHRS and CDR2 is YFSETQ. The CDR3 sequence: CASSLDSGGTREQFF. CDR3 nucleotide sequence: TGCGCCAGCAGCTTGGACAGCGGGGGGACCAGGGAGCAGTTCTTC.

This clonotype was seen a handful of times. The rearrangement uses TRBV4-3 and TRBJ2-2, with a possible D match to TRBD2 (5 bases). Germline V gives CDR1 LGHNA, CDR2 YSLEER. Trimming shortened V by 0 bases and J by 5 bases, and 19 bases separated the two germline ends. The length of the CDR3 is 18 residues. The CDR3 DNA sequence: TGCGCCAGCAGCCAAGATGAGGAGGCCACGCGACTGACCGGGGAGCTGTTTTTT. Translating gives CASSQDEEATRLTGELFF.

This clonotype was counted only a few times. The chain is built from TRBV6-1 and TRBJ2-7; a weak D match, TRBD1 (6 bases). V dropped 8 bases and J dropped 1 base, with 15 bases sitting between them. The germline V gene has CDR1 MNHNS and CDR2 SASEGT. The CDR3 totals 14 residues. Here the CDR3 DNA reads TGTGCCAGCGACGCGTCGAGGGGGTCCTACGAGCAGTACGTC. This sequence encodes CASDASRGSYEQYV.

As for this clonotype: At one end the junction does not follow the germline gene, possibly because of a read error. The chain couples TRBV27 to TRBJ1-2; perhaps TRBD1 as D (6 bases). Per germline, CDR1 MNHEY and CDR2 SMNVEV (reference sequence). The CDR3 has 13 amino acids. The CDR3 DNA is TGTGCCAGCAGTCGACAGGAGAACTATGGCCACACCTTC. Its translation: CASSRQENYGHTF.

This chain joins TRBV6-5 and TRBJ1-4; D is uncertain. V was shortened by 2 bases and J by 12 bases, with 13 bases between the two germline ends. The CDR3 covers 13 residues. Germline values: CDR1 MNHEY, CDR2 SVGAGI. The CDR3 spells CASSYRPEGELFF. CDR3 in DNA: TGTGCCAGCAGTTACAGGCCGGAGGGTGAACTGTTTTTT.

The V and J genes are TRBV6-5 and TRBJ1-2; D remains unclear. The CDR3 totals 13 residues. V lost 7 bases, J lost 8 bases, and 17 bases lay in between. CDR1 and CDR2 (germline): MNHEY, SVGAGI. In DNA form, the CDR3 reads TGTGCCAGCAAAACAACGAATCAAGACGGCTACACCTTC. It yields the protein CASKTTNQDGYTF.

This clonotype has ten or more counts. This chain connects TRBV10-3 to TRBJ1-1; D gene uncertain. The CDR3 spans 16 residues. Germline V gives CDR1 ENHRY, CDR2 SYGVKD. The V end was cut by 0 bases, the J end by 2 bases, with 13 bases between. CDR3 nucleotides: TGTGCCATCAGTGAGTCTAGGTACAGCAGAAACACTGAAGCTTTCTTT. Protein product: CAISESRYSRNTEAFF.

This clonotype has more than one count but fewer than ten. The V call is TRBV27, the J call TRBJ2-3; 10 nucleotides agree with TRBD2. The CDR3 extends over 17 amino acids. With 4 bases clipped from V and 3 bases from J, the junction kept 10 bases outside the gene matches. Germline CDR1 reads MNHEY; CDR2 reads SMNVEV (reference sequence). The CDR3 protein is CASSSQAGGIGTDTQYF. Written as DNA, the CDR3 is TGTGCCAGCAGTTCCCAAGCGGGGGGGATTGGAACAGATACGCAGTATTTT.

The gene calls are TRBV20-1 and TRBJ1-3; D possibly corresponds to TRBD1 (5 bases). Germline V CDR1 and CDR2: DFQATT, SNEGSKA (reference sequence). The CDR3 contains 15 residues. Between the trimmed V and J ends, which lost 0 bases and 7 bases, there was a span of 16 bases. CDR3 in amino acids: CSARDRMGQGNTIYF. CDR3 in DNA: TGCAGTGCTAGAGATCGTATGGGGCAGGGTAACACCATATATTTT.

V usage is TRBV6-6 and J usage is TRBJ2-3; TRBD1 agrees at 7 bases. V lost 5 bases and J lost 8; bases outside the gene matches: 7. Germline assignment: CDR1 MNHNY and CDR2 SVGAGI (reference sequence). This CDR3 is built from 13 residues. The CDR3 spells CASSNPGQTTQYF. CDR3 DNA: TGTGCCAGCAGTAACCCGGGACAGACTACGCAGTATTTT.

This clonotype came up many times. The chain combines TRBV7-2 with TRBJ2-3, with TRBD1 matching 7 bases. There are 15 residues in the CDR3. The V segment lost 5 bases and the J segment 0 bases; nucleotides outside the gene matches: 5. The germline CDR1 and CDR2 sequences are SGHTA and FQGNSA. In DNA form, the CDR3 reads TGTGCCAGCAGCCCTAGGGACAGAAGCACAGATACGCAGTATTTT. Protein sequence: CASSPRDRSTDTQYF.

CDR3 region: CATMRSGELFF. Written as DNA, the CDR3 is TGTGCCACCATGCGGTCCGGGGAGCTGTTTTTT. The chain recombines TRBV15 with TRBJ2-2; D is undetermined. V was cut by 7 bases and J by 6 bases, with 6 bases left in between. The CDR3 consists of 11 residues. The germline V gene encodes CDR1 LNHNV and CDR2 YYDKDF (reference sequence).

The chain has TRBV7-9 and TRBJ2-7; D not certain. V gave up 5 bases and J gave up 1 base, with 9 bases separating them. There are 13 residues in the CDR3. CDR1 and CDR2 (germline): SEHNR, FQNEAQ (reference sequence). The CDR3 DNA sequence: TGTGCCAGCAGCGCGGACGGATCCTACGAGCAGTACGTC. As protein: CASSADGSYEQYV.

The chain joins TRBV9 to TRBJ1-2; no clear D gene. This CDR3 contains 11 residues. CDR1 and CDR2 from the germline V gene are SGDLS and YYNGEE. Trimming shortened V by 6 bases and J by 6 bases, and 9 bases separated the two germline ends. This chain's CDR3 is CASTNRNGYTF. The CDR3 region has the DNA TGTGCCAGCACCAATAGAAATGGCTACACCTTC.

This clonotype was picked up many times. V usage is TRBV6-1 and J usage is TRBJ2-7; the D is unclear. V lost 11 bases and J lost 1, with 15 bases in between. Germline CDR1 is MNHNS and CDR2 is SASEGT. This CDR3 contains 13 residues. The CDR3 nucleotides read TGTGCCTCCCGGGTTTCTCAATCCTACGAGCAGTACTTC. Residues: CASRVSQSYEQYF.

This clonotype showed up just once. This CDR3 reads CASSIRLAGADTQYF. CDR3 sequence (DNA): TGTGCCAGCAGTATTAGACTAGCGGGGGCAGATACGCAGTATTTT. This rearrangement joins TRBV6-5 to TRBJ2-3; 12 bases match TRBD2. The CDR3 covers 15 residues. V lost 5 bases to trimming and J lost 4 bases; unmatched junction nucleotides: 4. From germline, CDR1 is MNHEY and CDR2 SVGAGI.

This clonotype was detected a few times. The V and J genes are TRBV12-5 and TRBJ1-1, with D hard to call. V was pared by 3 bases and J by 4 bases, with 15 bases between. In germline, CDR1 is LGHNT, CDR2 FRNRAP. This CDR3 spans 15 amino acids. This CDR3 is CASGFWVAGSTEAFF. CDR3 nucleotides: TGTGCTAGTGGTTTTTGGGTGGCGGGAAGCACTGAAGCTTTCTTT.

The J gene is TRBJ2-3, the V gene TRBV15; 13 bases fit TRBD2. The V segment lost 7 bases and the J segment 4 bases; nucleotides outside the gene matches: 5. CDR1 and CDR2 (germline): LNHNV, YYDKDF (reference sequence). The CDR3 totals 15 residues. This CDR3 reads CATTATSGGPDTQYF. In nucleotides, the CDR3 is TGTGCCACCACCGCGACTAGCGGGGGGCCAGATACGCAGTATTTT.

At least ten counts were recorded for this clonotype. V usage is TRBV7-9 and J usage is TRBJ2-1; D assignment may be TRBD1 or TRBD2 (5 bases each). V dropped 5 bases and J dropped 10 bases, with 15 bases sitting between them. Germline V gene sequence: CDR1 SEHNR, CDR2 FQNEAQ (reference sequence). The CDR3 has 13 amino acids. CDR3 coding DNA: TGTGCCAGCAGCCCCGGGACGGCAAGCGAGCAGTTCTTC. Encoded protein: CASSPGTASEQFF.

V usage is TRBV2 and J usage is TRBJ2-1; no clear D gene. This CDR3 has 13 amino acids. Trimming left V 4 bases short and J 2 bases short, with 6 bases between. Germline CDR1 reads SNHLY; CDR2 reads FYNNEI. The DNA of the CDR3 is TGTGCCAGCAGTGGCCGGCCCTACAATGAGCAGTTCTTC. Translated, it gives CASSGRPYNEQFF.